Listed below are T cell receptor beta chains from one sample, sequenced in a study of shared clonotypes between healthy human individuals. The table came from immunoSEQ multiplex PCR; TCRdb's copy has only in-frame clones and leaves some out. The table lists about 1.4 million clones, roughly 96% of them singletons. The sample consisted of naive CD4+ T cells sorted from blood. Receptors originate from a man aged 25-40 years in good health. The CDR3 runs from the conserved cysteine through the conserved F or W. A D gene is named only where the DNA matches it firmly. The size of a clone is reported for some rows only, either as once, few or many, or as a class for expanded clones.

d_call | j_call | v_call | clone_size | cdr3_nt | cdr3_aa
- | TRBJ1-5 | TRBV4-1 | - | TGCGCCAGCATCTGGACGCTTGGGAGACTGGAGTCGGTGAATCAGCCCCAGCATTTT | CASIWTLGRLESVNQPQHF
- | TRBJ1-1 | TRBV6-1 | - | TGTGCCAGCAGCACAGGACCGAACACTGAAGCTTTCTTT | CASSTGPNTEAFF
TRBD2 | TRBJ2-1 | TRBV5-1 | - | TGCGCCAGCAGCTTGGCCCTCCGGGGGACGGGGGGTTGGTATGAGCAGTTCTTC | CASSLALRGTGGWYEQFF
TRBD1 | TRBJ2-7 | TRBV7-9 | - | TGTGCCAGCAGCCGTACAGGGGGCAAAGACGCCCTTGCGTACTTC | CASSRTGGKDALAYF
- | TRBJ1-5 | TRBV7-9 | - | TGTGCCAGCAGCACCGGCGATCGAGGCAATCAGCCCCAGCATTTT | CASSTGDRGNQPQHF
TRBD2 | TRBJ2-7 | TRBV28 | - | TGTGCCAGCAGACTTAAGAGGCAGGGATCTCCTAGCGGCTACGAGCAGTACTTC | CASRLKRQGSPSGYEQYF
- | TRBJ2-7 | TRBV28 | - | TGTGCCACCTCATACTACGAGCAGTACTTC | CATSYYEQYF
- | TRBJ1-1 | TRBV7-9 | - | TGTGCCAGCAGCTTCGATAGAGGGGACACTGAAGCTTTCTTT | CASSFDRGDTEAFF
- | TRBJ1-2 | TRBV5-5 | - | TGTGCCAGCAGCTTGCAGGGCAACTATGGCTACACCTTC | CASSLQGNYGYTF
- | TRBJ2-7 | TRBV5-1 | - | TGCGCCAGCAGCTTGCTAGCGACGACCTCCTACGAGCAGTACTTC | CASSLLATTSYEQYF
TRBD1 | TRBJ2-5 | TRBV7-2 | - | TGTGCCAGCAGCCCCCAACTCGGGACAGAAGAGACCCAGTACTTC | CASSPQLGTEETQYF
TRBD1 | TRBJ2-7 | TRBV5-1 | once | TGCGCCAGCAGCGGGCGCTCGACCGGGACAGTGAGAGCCTACGAGCAGTACTTC | CASSGRSTGTVRAYEQYF
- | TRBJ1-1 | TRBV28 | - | TGTGCCAGCAGGAAACTCGACAGGATTCGGAACACTGAAGCTTTCTTT | CASRKLDRIRNTEAFF
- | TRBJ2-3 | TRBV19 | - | TGTGCCAGTACACCTGAATTCACAGATACGCAGTATTTT | CASTPEFTDTQYF
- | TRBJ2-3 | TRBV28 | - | TGTGCCAGCAGTTTTAAGGACTGGACAGATACGCAGTATTTT | CASSFKDWTDTQYF
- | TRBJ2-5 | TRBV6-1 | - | TGTGCCAGCAGCCAAACGCAGGGCAACCAAGAGACCCAGTACTTC | CASSQTQGNQETQYF
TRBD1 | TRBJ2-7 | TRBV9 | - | TGTGCCAGCAGCGCCAACTACCGGGACAGGGGCGAGCAGTACTTC | CASSANYRDRGEQYF
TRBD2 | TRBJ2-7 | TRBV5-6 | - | TGTGCCAGCAGCTACCCGGGACTAGCGGGAGGGCTCGGCGAGCAGTACTTC | CASSYPGLAGGLGEQYF
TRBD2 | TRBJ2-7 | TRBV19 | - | TGTGCCAGTAGTATAGGCCCCCGACCGGGGGGTGGCTACGAGCAGTACTTC | CASSIGPRPGGGYEQYF
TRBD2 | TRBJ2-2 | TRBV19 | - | TGTGCCAGCTGGGGGGAGGGAGGGCTCACCGGGGAGCTGTTTTTT | CASWGEGGLTGELFF
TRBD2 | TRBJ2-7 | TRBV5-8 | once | TGTGCCAGCAGCTTTGGGAGGGGCCCCTACGAGCAGTACTTC | CASSFGRGPYEQYF
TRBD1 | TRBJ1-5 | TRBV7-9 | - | TGTGCCAGCAGCCGAGGGACAGTTCGGGGTCAGCCCCAGCATTTT | CASSRGTVRGQPQHF
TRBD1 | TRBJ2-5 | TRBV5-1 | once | TGCGCCAGCAGCTTCGGGACAGGCGAGACCCAGTACTTC | CASSFGTGETQYF
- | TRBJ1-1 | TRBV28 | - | TGTGCCAGCAGTTCCTTAGAACAGGGGAACACTGAAGCTTTCTTT | CASSSLEQGNTEAFF
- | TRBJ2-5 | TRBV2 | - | TGTGCCAGCAGTGAAGGGGGGAAGGGAGAGACCCAGTACTTC | CASSEGGKGETQYF
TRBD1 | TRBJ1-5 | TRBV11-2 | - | TGTGCCAGCAGCTTAGACAGGGGGCATCAGCCCCAGCATTTT | CASSLDRGHQPQHF
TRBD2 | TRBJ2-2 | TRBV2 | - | TGTGCCAGCAGTCCCCAGCTAGCGGGAGCTAACACCGGGGAGCTGTTTTTT | CASSPQLAGANTGELFF
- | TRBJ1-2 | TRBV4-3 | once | TGCGCCAGCAGCCAAGCACAGGCCTATGGCTACACCTTC | CASSQAQAYGYTF